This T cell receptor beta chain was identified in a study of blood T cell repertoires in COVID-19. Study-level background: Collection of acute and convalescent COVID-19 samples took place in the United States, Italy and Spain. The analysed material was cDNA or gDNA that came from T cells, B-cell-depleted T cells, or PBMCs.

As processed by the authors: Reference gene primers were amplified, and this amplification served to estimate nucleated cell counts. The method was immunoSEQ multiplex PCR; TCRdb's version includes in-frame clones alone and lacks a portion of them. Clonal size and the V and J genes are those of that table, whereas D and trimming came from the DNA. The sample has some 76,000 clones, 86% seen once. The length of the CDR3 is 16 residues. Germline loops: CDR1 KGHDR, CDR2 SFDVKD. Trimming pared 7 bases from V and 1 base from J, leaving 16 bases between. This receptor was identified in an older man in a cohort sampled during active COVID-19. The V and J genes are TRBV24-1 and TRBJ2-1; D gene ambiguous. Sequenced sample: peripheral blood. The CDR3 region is CATSNEIGCSYNEQFF. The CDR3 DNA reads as TGTGCCACCAGCAACGAGATTGGTTGTTCCTACAATGAGCAGTTCTTC.